This T cell receptor (beta chain) was recovered during a study of blood T cells in healthy people across ages. The study's findings and limits: Age showed a roughly linear inverse relationship with TCR beta diversity per million T cells.

Germline V gives CDR1 KGHDR, CDR2 SFDVKD. The CDR3 runs 11 residues. Trimming removed 2 bases at V and 15 bases at J, with 10 bases between. This clonotype appeared a few times. The antigen remains unidentified. A second roughly 7 to 11 cycle PCR used barcoded and J-beta primers. CDR3-containing paired-end reads numbering at least 2.5 million came from each sample. TCRdb re-derived calls from the 5' RACE reads in MiXCR, one entry per CDR3 protein. The data show about 800,000 distinct CDR3 sequences, just under 25% seen once. Every donor gave around 10 milliliters of peripheral blood. The same data also contributed to another study, on T cells of mothers and their children.

V is TRBV24-1 and J is TRBJ2-1; D perhaps matches TRBD2 (5 bases). The TCR comes from a boy between 10 and 17 years old in good health. The sequenced sample consisted of blood. CDR3 sequence reads: CATSDSGLRFF. For the CDR3, the DNA is TGTGCCACCAGTGATTCCGGACTTCGGTTCTTC.